This note documents a single TCR beta chain sequence. This entry is derived from a study of blood T cell repertoires in COVID-19. About the research overall: From the United States, Italy and Spain came samples of acute and convalescent COVID-19. In each case, the material was cDNA or gDNA derived from T cells, B-cell-depleted T cells, or PBMCs.

V lost 6 bases to trimming and J lost 10 bases, with 19 bases between them. The CDR3 has 14 amino acids. CDR1 is SEHNR, CDR2 FQNEAQ, per germline (reference sequence). Per the original data handling: Amplification of reference gene primers provided the estimated nucleated cell counts. Some clones are missing from TCRdb's copy, which holds only in-frame ones; the method was immunoSEQ multiplex PCR. V and J calls and clone size follow that table, whereas D and trimming were derived from the DNA. Of over 300,000 clones in the sample, about 90% are singletons; the top ten hold 0.95% to 1.5%. Sequenced sample: peripheral blood. This chain connects TRBV7-9 to TRBJ2-1; D might be TRBD2 (6 bases). This TCR was sampled from a man aged 40-49 years with acute or convalescent COVID-19. CDR3 residues: CASSFVGLQWEQFF. CDR3 DNA sequence: TGTGCCAGCAGTTTTGTGGGACTCCAATGGGAGCAGTTCTTC.